This T cell receptor (beta chain) was observed in a study of human T cells and chemical hapten exposure. Background on the study: DPC (0.01%) was patch tested on the upper back and read at 6 days.

Trimming removed 6 bases from V and 2 bases from J, with 5 bases in between. This CDR3 region has 13 residues. Germline lookup yields CDR1 SGHTA and CDR2 FQGNSA. Each CDR3 protein gets one entry after TCRdb re-called the RACE reads with MiXCR. The sample has 350,000 or so distinct CDR3 sequences; under 8% are singletons. Time point meaning: patch test 1, 2 weeks after DPC sensitization. Stated treatment: therapeutic diphenylcyclopropenone sensitization with weekly scalp DPC. Patients had alopecia, were aged 18 to 70, and were not pregnant. Unseparated into fractions, whole blood served as the source from which total RNA was extracted. This clonotype came up many times.

The starting material was whole blood, obtained in connection with sensitization to the hapten diphenylcyclopropenone (DPC). The clonotype comes from a woman younger than 35 with alopecia areata. Some clones in this sample may be carry-over from other donors' samples. The chain combines TRBV7-2 with TRBJ2-6; no clear D gene. CDR3 coding DNA: TGTGCCAGCAGTCAAACTGGGGCCAACGTCCTGACTTTC. The encoded protein is CASSQTGANVLTF.